The 31 T cell receptor beta chains presented below share a single source sample, sequenced in a study of neurological immune-mediated disorders. One entry per CDR3 protein, called by TCRdb with MiXCR from the 5' RACE reads. The profile shows 25,000 to 35,000 distinct CDR3 sequences, about 16% of them singletons. Documented time point: technical triplicate 3. The sequencing sample was made of CD4+ T cells from blood. The receptor source for this set is a female donor with HTLV-1-associated myelopathy (HAM/TSP).

This clonotype was observed at least ten times. The V call is TRBV5-1, the J call TRBJ1-2, with 8 bases that match TRBD1. This CDR3 has 13 residues. V was clipped by 5 bases and J by 4 bases; unmatched bases: 4. Per germline, CDR1 SGHRS and CDR2 YFSETQ. CDR3 bases: TGCGCCAGCAGAACTACAGGGGGCTATGGCTACACCTTC. Its translation is CASRTTGGYGYTF.

Many counts were recorded for this clonotype. The rearrangement joins TRBV3-1 to TRBJ1-2; D is unresolved. CDR3 size: 15 residues. The ends were cut back, 1 base at V and 0 bases at J, with 9 bases in the middle. CDR1 LGHDT and CDR2 YNNKEL come from the germline V gene (reference sequence). Here the CDR3 reads CASSQGQRANYGYTF. As DNA, the CDR3 is TGTGCCAGCAGCCAAGGTCAGAGAGCTAACTATGGCTACACCTTC.

This clonotype was seen many times. This chain connects TRBV20-1 to TRBJ2-5; D call uncertain. This CDR3 has 12 amino acids. Trimming left V 6 bases short and J 5 bases short, with 13 bases between. Germline V lookup: CDR1 DFQATT, CDR2 SNEGSKA (reference sequence). CDR3 residues: CSAKLGLETQYF. Here the CDR3 DNA reads TGCAGTGCAAAGCTTGGATTGGAGACCCAGTACTTC.

V usage is TRBV7-2 and J usage is TRBJ2-1, with 8 bases aligning to TRBD2. Germline trimming cut 1 base from V and 10 bases from J; bases unmatched to any gene: 9. The CDR3 is 15 amino acids. In germline, CDR1 is SGHTA, CDR2 FQGNSA. For the CDR3, the DNA is TGTGCCAGCAGCTTAGGTAGCGGGACACGTGGGGAGCAGTTCTTC. Translating it yields CASSLGSGTRGEQFF.

The V and J genes are TRBV3-1 and TRBJ2-3, with D perhaps assigned TRBD1 or TRBD2 (6 bases each). The V and J ends lost 1 base and 6 bases respectively, with 11 bases between them. Germline V lookup: CDR1 LGHDT, CDR2 YNNKEL (reference sequence). The CDR3 length is 14 residues. Here the CDR3 reads CASSQVRGVDTQYF. The CDR3 DNA is TGTGCCAGCAGCCAAGTGAGGGGGGTCGATACGCAGTATTTT.

This clonotype showed up many times. The chain has TRBV28 and TRBJ1-1; D unresolved. The CDR3 consists of 14 residues. Germline V gene lookup returns CDR1 MDHEN and CDR2 SYDVKM. V was pared by 6 bases and J by 4 bases, with 15 bases between. This chain's CDR3 is CASRNPLGGTEAFF. DNA for the CDR3: TGTGCCAGCAGAAACCCATTAGGAGGCACTGAAGCTTTCTTT.

At least ten counts were recorded for this clonotype. The V call is TRBV4-1, the J call TRBJ2-5; maybe TRBD1 (5 bases). This CDR3 contains 12 residues. CDR1 is MGHRA and CDR2 is YSYEKL in the germline V gene. V was clipped by 3 bases and J by 3 bases, with 5 bases between them. CDR3 bases: TGCGCCAGCAGCCACAGGGAAGAGACCCAGTACTTC. This translates into CASSHREETQYF.

Many counts were recorded for this clonotype. The CDR3, as DNA: TGTGCCATCCGGGACAGGGGAGTCGGGGAGCTGTTTTTT. Protein product: CAIRDRGVGELFF. V usage is TRBV6-1 and J usage is TRBJ2-2; 10 bases map to TRBD1. CDR3 length: 13 amino acids. V trimming: 10 bases; J trimming: 7 bases; junction bases outside the gene matches: 6. CDR1 and CDR2 (germline): MNHNS, SASEGT.

This clonotype has at least ten counts. V and J are TRBV7-2 and TRBJ2-1; no definite D call. With 0 bases removed from V and 7 bases from J, the gap between germline ends came to 10 bases. The germline gives CDR1 SGHTA, CDR2 FQGNSA. The CDR3 consists of 14 residues. CDR3 region: CASSLALIGNEQFF. Here the CDR3 DNA reads TGTGCCAGCAGCTTAGCACTAATCGGTAATGAGCAGTTCTTC.

At least ten counts were recorded for this clonotype. V is TRBV18 and J is TRBJ1-2, with D perhaps matching TRBD1 (5 bases). Germline V gene lookup returns CDR1 KGHSH and CDR2 LQKENI. Trimming took off 6 bases at V and 7 bases at J, with 18 bases between the two ends. This CDR3 is 14 amino acids long. The CDR3 DNA follows: TGTGCCAGCTCCCCGTCGGCGGGGGACGGTGGCTACACCTTC. This encodes CASSPSAGDGGYTF.

By share of the sample, this clonotype is medium-sized. J is TRBJ1-4 and V is TRBV29-1; maybe TRBD1 (6 bases). Trimming took off 4 bases at V and 3 bases at J, with 12 bases between the two ends. In germline, CDR1 is SQVTM, CDR2 ANQGSEA. This CDR3 comprises 14 residues. The CDR3 bases are TGCAGCGTTGCCCGTGGACAGTCTAATGAAAAACTGTTTTTT. Encoded protein: CSVARGQSNEKLFF.

This clonotype was counted many times. The chain links TRBV14 to TRBJ2-1; D is uncertain. V was clipped by 8 bases and J by 10 bases, with 18 bases between them. CDR3 size: 13 residues. Germline values: CDR1 SGHDN, CDR2 FVKESK. The CDR3 is CASAAGLESEQFF. The CDR3 DNA follows: TGTGCCAGCGCCGCCGGGCTCGAGAGCGAGCAGTTCTTC.

In this sample, this clonotype turned up many times. The J gene is TRBJ2-3, the V gene TRBV10-1; 10 positions match TRBD2. Germline-derived CDR1 and CDR2 are WNHNN and SYGVQD (reference sequence). V lost 2 bases, J lost 5 bases, and 4 bases stayed unmatched. The CDR3 has 15 amino acids. DNA of the CDR3: TGCGCCAGCAGTGAGGCTAGCGGGAGTATAGATACGCAGTATTTT. This sequence encodes CASSEASGSIDTQYF.

The rearrangement uses TRBV20-1 and TRBJ2-4, with D possibly TRBD2 on 5 matching bases. Germline CDR1 DFQATT, CDR2 SNEGSKA (reference sequence). This CDR3 is 16 amino acids long. V shed 3 bases and J shed 2 bases, with 17 bases lying between them. In DNA form, the CDR3 reads TGCAGTGCTAGGATGATGGACTCCCTAACCAAAAACATTCAGTACTTC. This codes for CSARMMDSLTKNIQYF.

Many counts were recorded for this clonotype. The chain is built from TRBV18 and TRBJ2-6, with D maybe TRBD2 (5 bases). Germline V CDR1 and CDR2: KGHSH, LQKENI. This CDR3 has 17 residues. Trimming removed 6 bases at V and 0 bases at J, with 15 bases between. DNA of the CDR3: TGTGCCAGCTCCTCAAGAGGAGGAAGCTCTGGGGCCAACGTCCTGACTTTC. Protein sequence: CASSSRGGSSGANVLTF.

This clonotype was picked up many times. V and J are TRBV29-1 and TRBJ2-1; 9 bases are shared with TRBD1. Germline CDR1 SQVTM, CDR2 ANQGSEA. The CDR3 runs 17 residues. Trimming removed 7 bases from V and 2 bases from J; junction bases left unmatched: 15. The CDR3 is CSADKLPGQGTYNEQFF. CDR3 bases: TGCAGCGCAGATAAACTTCCGGGACAGGGAACCTACAATGAGCAGTTCTTC.

This chain uses TRBV29-1 with TRBJ2-3, with 7 bases that match TRBD2. The germline V gene encodes CDR1 SQVTM and CDR2 ANQGSEA. This CDR3 spans 15 amino acids. The ends lost 5 bases at V and 3 bases at J; junction bases unmatched: 11. Here the CDR3 DNA reads TGCAGCGTTCCCTATTCGCGGGAGTGGACAGATACGCAGTATTTT. Translated, it gives CSVPYSREWTDTQYF.

This clonotype was recorded many times. CDR3 sequence (DNA): TGCGCCAGCAGCTTGCTTCCAGGCTCCTACAATGAGCAGTTCTTC. This gives the protein CASSLLPGSYNEQFF. The chain has TRBV5-1 and TRBJ2-1; no clear D gene. CDR3 size: 15 residues. CDR1 is SGHRS, CDR2 YFSETQ, per germline. The V end lost 1 base, the J end lost 0 bases, and 8 bases lay between the germline ends.

The sample holds many counts of this clonotype. The V call is TRBV20-1, the J call TRBJ2-7; D remains unclear. This CDR3 comprises 10 residues. Germline CDR1 is DFQATT and CDR2 is SNEGSKA (reference sequence). Trimming took off 3 bases at V and 9 bases at J, with 9 bases between the two ends. The CDR3 DNA reads as TGCAGTGCTAGTCGAGAGAGGCAGTACTTC. It encodes CSASRERQYF.

This clonotype came up many times. The gene calls are TRBV4-1 and TRBJ2-7; 14 bases are shared with TRBD2. This CDR3 contains 15 residues. CDR1 and CDR2 from the germline V gene are MGHRA and YSYEKL. Trimming removed 4 bases from V and 4 bases from J; junction bases left unmatched: 3. Written as DNA, the CDR3 is TGCGCCAGCAGCCGACTAGCGGGAGGGACTTACGAGCAGTACTTC. It codes for CASSRLAGGTYEQYF.

This clonotype is judged medium-sized. V usage is TRBV7-2 and J usage is TRBJ2-5; no reliable D call. The CDR3 loop spans 13 amino acids. V dropped 5 bases and J dropped 3 bases, with 10 bases sitting between them. The germline gives CDR1 SGHTA, CDR2 FQGNSA. The CDR3 DNA reads TGTGCCAGCAGCCCCGCAAGCGAAGAGACCCAGTACTTC. The encoded protein is CASSPASEETQYF. Full variable domain (remainder filled in from reference TRBV7-2 and TRBJ2-5): GAGVSQSPSNKVTEKGKDVELRCDPISGHTALYWYRQSLGQGLEFLIYFQGNSAPDKSGLPSDRFSAERTGGSVSTLTIQRTQQEDSAVYLCASSPASEETQYFGPGTRLLVL.

This chain uses TRBV6-5 with TRBJ2-5; weak D call: TRBD2 (6 bases). The CDR3 contains 15 residues. In germline, CDR1 is MNHEY, CDR2 SVGAGI. The ends were cut back, 3 bases at V and 1 base at J, with 12 bases in the middle. CDR3 DNA sequence: TGTGCCAGCAGTTATCAGGCCGGGGGCCAAGAGACCCAGTACTTC. Its protein product is CASSYQAGGQETQYF.

The V and J genes are TRBV7-6 and TRBJ2-2; D is possibly TRBD1 (6 bases). CDR3 length equals 13 residues. V lost 4 bases and J 7 bases, leaving 10 bases between the germline ends. Germline CDR1 and CDR2: SGHVS and FNYEAQ. The CDR3 sequence is CASSSTGYGELFF. DNA of the CDR3: TGTGCCAGCAGCTCGACAGGATACGGGGAGCTGTTTTTT.

This clonotype was counted at least ten times. The chain links TRBV24-1 to TRBJ2-2; 12 bases are shared with TRBD2. V gave up 2 bases and J gave up 4 bases; unmatched junction bases: 4. This CDR3 spans 17 amino acids. Germline V lookup: CDR1 KGHDR, CDR2 SFDVKD. The DNA of the CDR3 is TGTGCCACCAGTGATTGGGGGACTAGCGGGCTCACCGGGGAGCTGTTTTTT. Its protein is CATSDWGTSGLTGELFF.

The chain recombines TRBV5-1 with TRBJ2-3; D is possibly TRBD2 (6 bases). CDR3 length: 15 residues. The germline V gene has CDR1 SGHRS and CDR2 YFSETQ. V shed 2 bases and J shed 0 bases, with 10 bases lying between them. The CDR3 loop is CASSFLASSTDTQYF. CDR3 in DNA: TGCGCCAGCAGCTTCCTAGCGTCTAGCACAGATACGCAGTATTTT. Supplemented by reference TRBV5-1 and TRBJ2-3, the full variable domain reads KAGVTQTPRYLIKTRGQQVTLSCSPISGHRSVSWYQQTPGQGLQFLFEYFSETQRNKGNFPGRFSGRQFSNSRSEMNVSTLELGDSALYLCASSFLASSTDTQYFGPGTRLTVL.

Many counts were recorded for this clonotype. This chain connects TRBV18 to TRBJ2-1; 10 nucleotides match TRBD1. V lost 2 bases and J lost 7; bases outside the gene matches: 8. The CDR3 totals 16 residues. Germline CDR1 is KGHSH and CDR2 is LQKENI. The CDR3 spells CASSPSAGTGANEQFF. The CDR3 bases are TGTGCCAGCTCACCAAGTGCCGGGACAGGGGCGAATGAGCAGTTCTTC.

The chain is built from TRBV27 and TRBJ1-1, with TRBD1 identical over 11 bases. Germline V lookup: CDR1 MNHEY, CDR2 SMNVEV (reference sequence). This CDR3 region has 15 residues. The J segment lost 7 bases and the V segment lost 4 bases, leaving 8 bases of the junction unmatched. Here the CDR3 reads CASSSPGQGVLEAFF. CDR3 nucleotide sequence: TGTGCCAGCAGTTCCCCGGGACAGGGGGTACTTGAAGCTTTCTTT.

This clonotype was observed at least ten times. The chain is built from TRBV28 and TRBJ2-1, with 7 bases lining up with TRBD1. The V gene end was trimmed by 6 bases and the J gene end by 15 bases; junction bases not matched to a gene: 8. The germline V gene encodes CDR1 MDHEN and CDR2 SYDVKM. The CDR3 is made up of 11 amino acids. The CDR3: CASREKGQLFF. The CDR3 DNA follows: TGTGCCAGCAGGGAGAAGGGACAGTTGTTCTTC.

The rearrangement links TRBV3-1 to TRBJ2-1, with D possibly matching TRBD2 (6 bases). The CDR3 is 13 residues long. Per the germline V gene, CDR1 is LGHDT and CDR2 is YNNKEL (reference sequence). V lost 1 base and J lost 8, with 9 bases in between. This chain's CDR3 is CASSQVWGDEQFF. CDR3 nucleotides: TGTGCCAGCAGCCAAGTCTGGGGGGATGAGCAGTTCTTC.

This clonotype was recorded at least ten times. The chain carries TRBV12-3 or TRBV12-4 and TRBJ2-7; 7 bases align to TRBD1. With 6 bases clipped from V and 1 base from J, the junction kept 9 bases outside the gene matches. The CDR3 runs 15 residues. This CDR3 reads CASSSGQVNSYEQYF. The CDR3 coding sequence is TGTGCCAGCAGCTCCGGACAGGTGAATTCCTACGAGCAGTACTTC.

By sample fraction, this clonotype is medium-sized. The V call is TRBV19, the J call TRBJ1-5, with no clear D. CDR3 length equals 12 residues. Germline assignment: CDR1 LNHDA and CDR2 SQIVND (reference sequence). Trimming left V 2 bases short and J 7 bases short, with 6 bases between. CDR3 protein: CASSILGQPQHF. In DNA, the CDR3 is TGTGCCAGTAGTATATTGGGACAGCCCCAGCATTTT.